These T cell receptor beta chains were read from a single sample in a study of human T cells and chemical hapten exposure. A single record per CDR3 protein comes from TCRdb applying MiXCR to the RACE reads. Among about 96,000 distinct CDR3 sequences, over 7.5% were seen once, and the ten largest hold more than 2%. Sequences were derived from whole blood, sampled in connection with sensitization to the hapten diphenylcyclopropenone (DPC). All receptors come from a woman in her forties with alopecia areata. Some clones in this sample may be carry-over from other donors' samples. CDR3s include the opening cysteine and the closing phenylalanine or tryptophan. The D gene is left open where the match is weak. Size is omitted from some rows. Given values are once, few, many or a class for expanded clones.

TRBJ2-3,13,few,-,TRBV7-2,CASSPYSREAQYF,TGTGCCAGCAGCCCATATAGCCGAGAAGCGCAGTATTTT
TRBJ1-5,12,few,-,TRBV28,CASTLPQQPQHF,TGTGCCAGCACCCTCCCCCAGCAGCCCCAGCATTTT
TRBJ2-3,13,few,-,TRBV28,CATIHRVTDTQYF,TGTGCCACGATACACAGGGTCACAGATACGCAGTATTTT
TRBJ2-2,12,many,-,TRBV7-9,CASSSKATELFF,TGTGCCAGCTCAAGTAAGGCGACGGAGCTGTTTTTT
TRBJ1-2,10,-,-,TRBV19,CASRAGGYTF,TGTGCCAGTAGAGCTGGGGGCTACACCTTC
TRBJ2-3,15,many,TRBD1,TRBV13,CASSALQGLTDTQYF,TGTGCCAGCAGCGCGCTACAGGGGTTGACAGATACGCAGTATTTT
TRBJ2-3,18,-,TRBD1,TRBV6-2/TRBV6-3,CASSYSMPDKGAEDTQYF,TGTGCCAGCAGTTACTCGATGCCGGATAAGGGGGCGGAAGATACGCAGTATTTT
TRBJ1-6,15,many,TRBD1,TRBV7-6,CASSLRGTGDSPLHF,TGTGCCAGCAGCTTACGCGGGACAGGGGACTCACCCCTCCATTTT
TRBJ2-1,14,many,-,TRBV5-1,CASSLDVTYNEQFF,TGCGCCAGCAGCTTGGACGTAACGTACAATGAGCAGTTCTTC
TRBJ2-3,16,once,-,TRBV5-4,CASSGTTRAYTDTQYF,TGTGCCAGCAGCGGAACGACTAGGGCGTACACAGATACGCAGTATTTT
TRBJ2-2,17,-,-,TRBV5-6,CASSLVYSTANTGELFF,TGTGCCAGCAGCTTGGTGTACTCTACAGCGAACACCGGGGAGCTGTTTTTT
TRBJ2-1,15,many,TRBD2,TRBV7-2,CASSLLTSGSSEQFF,TGTGCCAGCAGCTTGTTAACTAGCGGGAGCAGTGAGCAGTTCTTC
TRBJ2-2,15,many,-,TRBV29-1,CSVDVSGQNTGELFF,TGCAGCGTTGACGTGTCGGGACAGAACACCGGGGAGCTGTTTTTT
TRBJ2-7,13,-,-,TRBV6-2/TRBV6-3,CASSYQQGYEQYF,TGTGCCAGCAGTTACCAACAGGGCTACGAGCAGTACTTC
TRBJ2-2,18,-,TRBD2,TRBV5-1,CASSLGSAGLAITGELFF,TGCGCCAGCAGCTTGGGGTCGGCGGGACTAGCGATCACCGGGGAGCTGTTTTTT
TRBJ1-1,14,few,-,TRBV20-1,CSVLRGLLDTEAFF,TGCAGTGTGCTCAGGGGTCTCTTAGACACTGAAGCTTTCTTT
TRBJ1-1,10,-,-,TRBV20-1,CSAKQAEAFF,TGCAGTGCAAAACAGGCTGAAGCTTTCTTT
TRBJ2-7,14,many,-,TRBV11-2,CASRPIAASYEQYF,TGTGCCAGCAGACCCATAGCGGCCTCCTACGAGCAGTACTTC
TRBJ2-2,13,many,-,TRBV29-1,CSVEVQGTGELFF,TGCAGCGTTGAAGTTCAGGGGACCGGGGAGCTGTTTTTT
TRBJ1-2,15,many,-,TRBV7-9,CASSLQDSTIYGYTF,TGTGCCAGCAGCTTGCAGGACAGTACGATCTATGGCTACACCTTC
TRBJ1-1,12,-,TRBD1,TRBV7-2,CAISGQGTEAFF,TGTGCCATATCCGGACAGGGCACTGAAGCTTTCTTT
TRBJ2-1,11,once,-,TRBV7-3,CVSSLGVEQFF,TGTGTCAGCAGCTTAGGGGTAGAGCAGTTCTTC
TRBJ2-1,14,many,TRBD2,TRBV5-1,CASSDRVREREQFF,TGCGCCAGTTCAGATCGGGTGCGGGAGCGTGAGCAGTTCTTC
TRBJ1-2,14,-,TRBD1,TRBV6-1,CASRGSDRFYGYTF,TGTGCCAGCAGGGGCTCGGACAGGTTCTATGGCTACACCTTC
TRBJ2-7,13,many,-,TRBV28,CASRPGSSYEQYF,TGTGCCAGCAGGCCAGGAAGCTCCTACGAGCAGTACTTC
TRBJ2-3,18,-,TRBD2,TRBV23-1,CASSLVAGGGASTDTQYF,TGCGCCAGCAGTCTCGTAGCGGGAGGAGGTGCTAGCACAGATACGCAGTATTTT
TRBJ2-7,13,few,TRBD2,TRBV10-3,CAIRREGMYEQYF,TGTGCCATCAGGCGGGAGGGGATGTACGAGCAGTACTTC
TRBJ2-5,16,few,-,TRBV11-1,CASSLAGAGNQETQYF,TGTGCCAGCAGCTTAGCCGGGGCAGGGAACCAAGAGACCCAGTACTTC
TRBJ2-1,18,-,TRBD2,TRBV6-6,CASSYSLGLAGVRNEQFF,TGTGCCAGCAGTTACTCTTTGGGGCTAGCGGGAGTAAGGAATGAGCAGTTCTTC
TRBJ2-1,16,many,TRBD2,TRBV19,CASSTVAGGSYNEQFF,TGTGCCAGTAGTACGGTAGCGGGAGGATCCTACAATGAGCAGTTCTTC
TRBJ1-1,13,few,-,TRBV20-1,CSARGPWNTEAFF,TGCAGTGCTAGAGGCCCTTGGAACACTGAAGCTTTCTTT
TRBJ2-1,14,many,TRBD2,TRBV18,CASSREAGGGEQFF,TGTGCCAGCTCACGTGAGGCGGGAGGCGGTGAGCAGTTCTTC
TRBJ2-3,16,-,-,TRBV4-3,CASSQDRQKGTDTQYF,TGCGCCAGCAGCCAAGATAGGCAAAAGGGCACAGATACGCAGTATTTT
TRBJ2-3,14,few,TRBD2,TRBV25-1,CASTLAGGPDTQYF,TGTGCCAGCACACTAGCGGGAGGGCCAGATACGCAGTATTTT
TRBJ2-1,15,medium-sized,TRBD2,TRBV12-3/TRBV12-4,CASSSIAGAYNEQFF,TGTGCCAGCAGTTCGATAGCGGGAGCGTACAATGAGCAGTTCTTC
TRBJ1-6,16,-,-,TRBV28,CASTPFTEPSNSPLHF,TGTGCCAGCACACCCTTCACCGAACCCAGCAATTCACCCCTCCACTTT
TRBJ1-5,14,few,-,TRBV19,CASSLAYSNQPQHF,TGTGCCAGTAGTTTAGCTTATAGCAATCAGCCCCAGCATTTT
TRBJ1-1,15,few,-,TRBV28,CASSQLTGMNTEAFF,TGTGCCAGCAGCCAACTCACAGGGATGAACACTGAAGCTTTCTTT
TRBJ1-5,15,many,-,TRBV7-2,CASSLDRGASWPQHF,TGTGCCAGCAGCTTAGATCGAGGGGCGAGTTGGCCCCAGCATTTT
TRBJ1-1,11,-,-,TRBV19,CASILGTEAFF,TGTGCCAGTATTTTAGGGACTGAAGCTTTCTTT
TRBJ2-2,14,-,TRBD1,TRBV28,CASSSPGGTGELFF,TGTGCCAGCAGTTCCCCAGGGGGTACCGGGGAGCTGTTTTTT
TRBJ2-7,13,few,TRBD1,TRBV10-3,CAIREPGQNEQYF,TGTGCCATCAGGGAGCCGGGACAGAACGAGCAGTACTTC